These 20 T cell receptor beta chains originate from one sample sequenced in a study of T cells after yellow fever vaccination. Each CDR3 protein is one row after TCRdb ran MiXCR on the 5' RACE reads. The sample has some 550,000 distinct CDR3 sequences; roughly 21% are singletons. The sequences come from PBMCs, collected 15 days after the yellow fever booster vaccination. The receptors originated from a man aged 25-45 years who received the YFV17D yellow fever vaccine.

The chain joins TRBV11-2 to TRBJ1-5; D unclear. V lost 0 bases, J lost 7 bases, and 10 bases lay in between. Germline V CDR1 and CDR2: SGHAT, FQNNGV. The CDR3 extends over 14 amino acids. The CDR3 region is CASSLEVGDQPQHF. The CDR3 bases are TGTGCCAGCAGCTTAGAAGTCGGTGACCAGCCCCAGCATTTT.

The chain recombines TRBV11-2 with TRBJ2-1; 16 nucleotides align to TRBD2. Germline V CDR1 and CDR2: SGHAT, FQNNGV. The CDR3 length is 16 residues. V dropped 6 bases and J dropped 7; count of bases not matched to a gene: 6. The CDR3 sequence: CASRGLAGGLQNEQFF. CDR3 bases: TGTGCCAGCAGGGGACTAGCGGGAGGGTTACAAAATGAGCAGTTCTTC.

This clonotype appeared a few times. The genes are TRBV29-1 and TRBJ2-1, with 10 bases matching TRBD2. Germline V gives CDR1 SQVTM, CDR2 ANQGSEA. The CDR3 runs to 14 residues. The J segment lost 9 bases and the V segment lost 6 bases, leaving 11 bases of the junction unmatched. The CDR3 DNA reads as TGCAGCGTGGAACTAGCGGGAAGGATCAGTGAGCAGTTCTTC. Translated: CSVELAGRISEQFF.

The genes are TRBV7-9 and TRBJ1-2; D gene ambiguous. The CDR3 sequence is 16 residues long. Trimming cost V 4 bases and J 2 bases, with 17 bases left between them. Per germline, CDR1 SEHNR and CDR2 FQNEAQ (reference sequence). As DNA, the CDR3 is TGTGCCAGCAGCTCCTGGGCCAGTTTCGCGAACTATGGCTACACCTTC. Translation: CASSSWASFANYGYTF.

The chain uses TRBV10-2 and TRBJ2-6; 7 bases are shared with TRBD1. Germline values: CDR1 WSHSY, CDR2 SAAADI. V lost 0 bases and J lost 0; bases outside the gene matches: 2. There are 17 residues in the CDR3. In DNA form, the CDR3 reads TGCGCCAGCAGTGAGTCCGACAGGGCCTCTGGGGCCAACGTCCTGACTTTC. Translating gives CASSESDRASGANVLTF.

As DNA, the CDR3 is TGCAGCGTTGTGACTCCTCTCGAGCAGTACTTC. The encoded protein is CSVVTPLEQYF. The chain recombines TRBV29-1 with TRBJ2-7; unclear D gene. The CDR3 runs to 11 residues. Germline-derived CDR1 and CDR2 are SQVTM and ANQGSEA. The ends were cut back, 4 bases at V and 6 bases at J, with 10 bases in the middle.

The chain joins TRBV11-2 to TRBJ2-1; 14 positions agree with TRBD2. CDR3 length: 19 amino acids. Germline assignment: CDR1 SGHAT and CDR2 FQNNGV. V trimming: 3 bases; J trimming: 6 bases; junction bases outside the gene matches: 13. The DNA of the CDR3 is TGTGCCAGCAGCTTGGTGGGACTAGCGGGAGCAGGTTTATTCAATGAGCAGTTCTTC. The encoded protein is CASSLVGLAGAGLFNEQFF.

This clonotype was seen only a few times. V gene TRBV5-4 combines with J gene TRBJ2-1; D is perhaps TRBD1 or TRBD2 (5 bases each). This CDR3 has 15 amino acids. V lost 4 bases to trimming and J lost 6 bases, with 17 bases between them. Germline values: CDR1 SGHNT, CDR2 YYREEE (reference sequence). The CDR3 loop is CASSRTGTPTNEQFF. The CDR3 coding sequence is TGTGCCAGCAGCAGAACCGGGACGCCGACCAATGAGCAGTTCTTC.

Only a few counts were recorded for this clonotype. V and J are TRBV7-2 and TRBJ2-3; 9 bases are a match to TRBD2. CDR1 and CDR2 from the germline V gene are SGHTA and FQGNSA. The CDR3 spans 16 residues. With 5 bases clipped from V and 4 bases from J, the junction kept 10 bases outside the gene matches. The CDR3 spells CASSQLSGSIADTQYF. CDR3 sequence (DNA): TGTGCCAGCAGCCAACTTAGCGGGAGCATAGCAGATACGCAGTATTTT.

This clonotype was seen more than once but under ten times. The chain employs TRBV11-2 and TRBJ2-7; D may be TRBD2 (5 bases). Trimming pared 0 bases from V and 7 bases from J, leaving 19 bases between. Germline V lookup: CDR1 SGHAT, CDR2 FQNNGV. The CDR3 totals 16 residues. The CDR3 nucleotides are TGTGCCAGCAGCTTAGATCTGGCTAGCACCCGGAGTGAGCAGTACTTC. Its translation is CASSLDLASTRSEQYF.

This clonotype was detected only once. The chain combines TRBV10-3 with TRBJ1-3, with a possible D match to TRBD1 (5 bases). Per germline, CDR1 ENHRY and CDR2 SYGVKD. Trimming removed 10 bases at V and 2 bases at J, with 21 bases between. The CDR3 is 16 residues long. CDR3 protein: CASRDGGKATGNTIYF. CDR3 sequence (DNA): TGTGCCAGCCGGGACGGAGGGAAGGCAACTGGAAACACCATATATTTT.

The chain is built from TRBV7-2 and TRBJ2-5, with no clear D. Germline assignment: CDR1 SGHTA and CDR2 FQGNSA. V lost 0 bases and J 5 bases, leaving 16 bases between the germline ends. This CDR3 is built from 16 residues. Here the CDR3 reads CASSLALDPPAETQYF. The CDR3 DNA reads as TGTGCCAGCAGCTTAGCGTTGGACCCGCCGGCCGAGACCCAGTACTTC.

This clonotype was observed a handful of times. DNA of the CDR3: TGCAGTGTCAGGGGTCTCGGGAGTGGGGACGAGCAGTACTTC. This sequence encodes CSVRGLGSGDEQYF. This chain joins TRBV20-1 and TRBJ2-7; D may correspond to TRBD1 or TRBD2 (6 bases each). The V and J ends lost 7 bases and 5 bases respectively, with 21 bases between them. CDR3 length: 14 residues. The germline V gene has CDR1 DFQATT and CDR2 SNEGSKA (reference sequence).

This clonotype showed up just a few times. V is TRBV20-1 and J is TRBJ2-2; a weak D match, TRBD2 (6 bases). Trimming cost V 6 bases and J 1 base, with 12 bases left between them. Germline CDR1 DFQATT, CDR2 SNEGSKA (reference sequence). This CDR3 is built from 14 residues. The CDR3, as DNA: TGCAGTGCCGGGGTGCGGGGGAACACCGGGGAGCTGTTTTTT. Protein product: CSAGVRGNTGELFF.

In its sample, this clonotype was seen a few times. The CDR3 bases are TGTGCCAGCAGTGCGGGGCAAGAGACCCAGTACTTC. This gives the protein CASSAGQETQYF. The J gene is TRBJ2-5, the V gene TRBV9; a possible D gene is TRBD2 (6 bases). The CDR3 has 12 residues. V was trimmed by 5 bases and J by 2 bases, leaving 7 bases between them. Germline lookup yields CDR1 SGDLS and CDR2 YYNGEE. The full variable domain, with the rest looked up from reference TRBV9 and TRBJ2-5, is DSGVTQTPKHLITATGQRVTLRCSPRSGDLSVYWYQQSLDQGLQFLIQYYNGEERAKGNILERFSAQQFPDLHSELNLSSLELGDSALYFCASSAGQETQYFGPGTRLLVL.

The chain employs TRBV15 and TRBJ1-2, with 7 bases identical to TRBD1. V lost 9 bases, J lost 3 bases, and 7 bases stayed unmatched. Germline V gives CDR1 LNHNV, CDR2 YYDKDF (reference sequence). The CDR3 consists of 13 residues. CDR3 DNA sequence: TGTGCCACGAGAGTTCAGGGGGACTATGGCTACACCTTC. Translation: CATRVQGDYGYTF.

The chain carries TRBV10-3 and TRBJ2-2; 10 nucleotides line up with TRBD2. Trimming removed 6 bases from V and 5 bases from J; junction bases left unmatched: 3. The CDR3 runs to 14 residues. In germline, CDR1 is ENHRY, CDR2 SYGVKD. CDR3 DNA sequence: TGTGCCATCAGAAGCGGGAGGGGGACCGGGGAGCTGTTTTTT. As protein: CAIRSGRGTGELFF.

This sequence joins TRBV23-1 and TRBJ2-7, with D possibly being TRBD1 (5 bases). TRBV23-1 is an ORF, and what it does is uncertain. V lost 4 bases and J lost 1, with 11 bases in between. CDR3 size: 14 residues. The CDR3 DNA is TGCGCCAGCAGTCGAAGGGGTCTGTCCTACGAGCAGTACTTC. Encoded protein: CASSRRGLSYEQYF.

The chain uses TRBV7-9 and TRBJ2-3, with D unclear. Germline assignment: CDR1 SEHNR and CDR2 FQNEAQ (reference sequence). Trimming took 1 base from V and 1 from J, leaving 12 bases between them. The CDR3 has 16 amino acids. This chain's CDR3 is CASSLDRRAGTDTQYF. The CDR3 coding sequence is TGTGCCAGCAGCTTAGATCGGCGTGCGGGCACAGATACGCAGTATTTT. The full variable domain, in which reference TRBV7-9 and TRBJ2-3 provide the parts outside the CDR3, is DTGVSQNPRHKITKRGQNVTFRCDPISEHNRLYWYRQTLGQGPEFLTYFQNEAQLEKSRLLSDRFSAERPKGSFSTLEIQRTEQGDSAMYLCASSLDRRAGTDTQYFGPGTRLTVL.

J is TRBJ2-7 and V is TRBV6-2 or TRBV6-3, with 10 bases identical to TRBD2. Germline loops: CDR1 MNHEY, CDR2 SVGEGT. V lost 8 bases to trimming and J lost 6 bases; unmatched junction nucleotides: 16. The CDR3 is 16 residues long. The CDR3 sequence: CASDRPSGSRLSEQYF. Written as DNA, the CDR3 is TGTGCCAGCGATCGACCTAGCGGGAGCCGCTTAAGCGAGCAGTACTTC.